The TCR beta chain under discussion was sequenced for a study of OX40 agonist ivuxolimab in advanced cancers. The wider study: Every 2 weeks, ivuxolimab was infused into the patients intravenously at between 0.01 and 10 mg/kg.

TCRdb's table, derived via immunoSEQ multiplex PCR, lists solely in-frame clones and lacks some. In the table there are about 34,000 clones, 80% to 95% of which are singletons. The V end lost 4 bases, the J end lost 1 base, and 17 bases lay between the germline ends. This CDR3 spans 16 amino acids. Germline-derived CDR1 and CDR2 are SQVTM and ANQGSEA. This chain uses TRBV29-1 with TRBJ1-3; D is ambiguous. The receptor was derived from an adult with an advanced solid tumor such as melanoma, head and neck, liver or kidney cancer. This material consisted of CD4+ or CD8+ T cells sorted from blood, taken in a trial of the OX40 agonist ivuxolimab. In DNA, the CDR3 is TGCAGCGTTGTGTTTTCGTCGGGCGTTTCTGGAAACACCATATATTTT. Amino acids: CSVVFSSGVSGNTIYF. Together with reference TRBV29-1 and TRBJ1-3, the CDR3 gives the full variable domain: SAVISQKPSRDICQRGTSLTIQCQVDSQVTMMFWYRQQPGQSLTLIATANQGSEATYESGFVIDKFPISRPNLTFSTLTVSNMSPEDSSIYLCSVVFSSGVSGNTIYFGEGSWLTVV.